This TCR beta chain appears in the sequencing data of a study of spatial heterogeneity in lung cancer. Study results and limitations: Resection blood, more than follow-up blood, showed ubiquitous expanded tumor TCRs.

This CDR3 is built from 13 residues. Germline CDR1 reads MDHEN; CDR2 reads SYDVKM. The J segment lost 4 bases and the V segment lost 5 bases, leaving 4 bases of the junction unmatched. TCRdb re-analysed the 5' RACE reads in MiXCR, keeping a single row per CDR3 protein. The data contain more than 80,000 distinct CDR3 sequences, about 12% of them singletons. Time point: sample taken at primary tumor resection. Unsorted samples of tumor, nontumor lung or frozen PBMC had their whole RNA sequenced. Concerning this clonotype: The antigen is undetermined.

This TCR derives from a male donor with early-stage non-small cell lung cancer. This sequence joins TRBV28 and TRBJ2-5; 7 positions agree with TRBD1. The sequences come from PBMCs, collected at surgery. The DNA of the CDR3 is TGTGCCAGCAGTCAAGGGGGCAGAGAGACCCAGTACTTC. Translation: CASSQGGRETQYF.